Below, 18 T cell receptor beta chains from the same sample are listed, as sequenced in a study of beta chain features in type 1 diabetes. Notes on the study in general: Shorter TCRB CDR3s, moderately but significantly so, were found in Type 1 diabetes patients in all four CD4+ subsets.

Sequencing targeted expressed TCRB transcripts, as all isolated RNA had been reverse transcribed. Method: immunoSEQ multiplex PCR; TCRdb's copy keeps in-frame clones and lacks some. There are 350,000 to 450,000 clones in the sample; around an eighth occur only once, and 0.0095% to 0.013% lies in the top ten. For these TCRs, the target antigens are not known. Input material: naive CD4+ T cells from blood. The source is a woman aged 18-29 years with type 1 diabetes.

This clone was counted only a few times. The V call is TRBV7-2, the J call TRBJ2-7; TRBD1 agrees at 8 bases. In germline, CDR1 is SGHTA, CDR2 FQGNSA. CDR3 length: 15 residues. V lost 5 bases to trimming and J lost 1 base; unmatched junction nucleotides: 7. The CDR3 bases are TGTGCCAGCAGCAACGGACAGGGTGGGTCCTACGAGCAGTACTTC. Translation: CASSNGQGGSYEQYF.

The chain employs TRBV15 and TRBJ2-7, with 8 bases lining up with TRBD2. The length of the CDR3 is 15 residues. Trimming at V came to 1 base and at J to 0 bases, leaving 2 bases not matched to a gene. CDR1 and CDR2 (germline): LNHNV, YYDKDF (reference sequence). CDR3 nucleotides: TGTGCCACCAGCAGAGTGGCGGGGGGCTCCTACGAGCAGTACTTC. Translated, it gives CATSRVAGGSYEQYF.

Only one count was recorded for this clone. The V and J genes are TRBV10-3 and TRBJ1-5; 9 nucleotides line up with TRBD1. Trimming cost V 3 bases and J 1 base; bases outside gene matches: 7. The length of the CDR3 is 17 residues. Germline-derived CDR1 and CDR2 are ENHRY and SYGVKD. The CDR3 loop reads CAISDPTGGKSNQPQHF. The CDR3 DNA follows: TGTGCCATCAGTGATCCCACAGGGGGCAAGAGCAATCAGCCCCAGCATTTT.

The V and J genes are TRBV5-1 and TRBJ2-3; 7 nucleotides align to TRBD2. J gave up 6 bases and V 5 bases, and 12 bases lay outside the gene matches. The CDR3 covers 15 residues. The germline V gene has CDR1 SGHRS and CDR2 YFSETQ. The CDR3 DNA reads as TGCGCCAGCAGTGGGGACTACCTCGGGTCGGATACGCAGTATTTT. It encodes CASSGDYLGSDTQYF.

This clone has a handful of counts. The CDR3 is CASSEGGLAETQYF. The CDR3 DNA reads TGTGCCAGCAGCGAGGGTGGACTCGCTGAGACCCAGTACTTC. J is TRBJ2-5 and V is TRBV9; a possible D gene is TRBD2 (5 bases). The CDR3 runs to 14 residues. The V end lost 3 bases, the J end lost 5 bases, and 14 bases lay between the germline ends. Per germline, CDR1 SGDLS and CDR2 YYNGEE. Complete variable domain (other parts from reference TRBV9 and TRBJ2-5): DSGVTQTPKHLITATGQRVTLRCSPRSGDLSVYWYQQSLDQGLQFLIQYYNGEERAKGNILERFSAQQFPDLHSELNLSSLELGDSALYFCASSEGGLAETQYFGPGTRLLVL.

The rearrangement joins TRBV7-3 to TRBJ2-1; 7 bases line up with TRBD2. The CDR3 contains 15 residues. Losses at the gene ends were 2 bases for V and 7 bases for J; bases not matched to a gene: 8. Germline CDR1 is SGHTA and CDR2 is FQGTGA. The DNA for the CDR3 is TGTGCCAGCAGCTTATCGGGCGGGAGCAGAAATGAGCAGTTCTTC. It codes for CASSLSGGSRNEQFF.

V is TRBV7-2 and J is TRBJ2-3, with D possibly being TRBD2 (6 bases). Germline loops: CDR1 SGHTA, CDR2 FQGNSA. V was cut by 3 bases and J by 7 bases, with 17 bases left in between. CDR3 length equals 15 residues. The chain's CDR3 is CASSFSGPTGNTQYF. The CDR3 nucleotides are TGTGCCAGCAGCTTTAGCGGCCCGACGGGAAATACGCAGTATTTT.

This clone appeared a few times. The CDR3 protein is CASSQMGAGPPWELFF. The DNA of the CDR3 is TGTGCCAGCAGTCAAATGGGGGCTGGTCCCCCGTGGGAGCTGTTTTTT. The chain is built from TRBV7-2 and TRBJ2-2; D possibly corresponds to TRBD1 (6 bases). The CDR3 spans 16 residues. CDR1 is SGHTA, CDR2 FQGNSA, per germline. The V and J ends lost 6 bases and 9 bases respectively, with 23 bases between them.

This clone has only a few counts. This chain joins TRBV5-1 and TRBJ2-5; D unresolved. Germline V gene sequence: CDR1 SGHRS, CDR2 YFSETQ. V gave up 0 bases and J gave up 0 bases, with 6 bases separating them. This CDR3 has 14 residues. The CDR3 coding sequence is TGCGCCAGCAGCTTGGACGGTTACCAAGAGACCCAGTACTTC. This translates into CASSLDGYQETQYF. Filled out from reference TRBV5-1 and TRBJ2-5, the complete variable domain reads KAGVTQTPRYLIKTRGQQVTLSCSPISGHRSVSWYQQTPGQGLQFLFEYFSETQRNKGNFPGRFSGRQFSNSRSEMNVSTLELGDSALYLCASSLDGYQETQYFGPGTRLLVL.

The chain uses TRBV29-1 and TRBJ1-4, with 7 bases matching TRBD1. Germline values: CDR1 SQVTM, CDR2 ANQGSEA. The ends lost 6 bases at V and 5 bases at J; junction bases unmatched: 12. This CDR3 comprises 15 residues. The CDR3, as DNA: TGCAGCGTGGGCAGACAGGGCGATTCGAATGAAAAACTGTTTTTT. Translated: CSVGRQGDSNEKLFF. Full variable domain (outside the CDR3, taken from reference TRBV29-1 and TRBJ1-4): SAVISQKPSRDICQRGTSLTIQCQVDSQVTMMFWYRQQPGQSLTLIATANQGSEATYESGFVIDKFPISRPNLTFSTLTVSNMSPEDSSIYLCSVGRQGDSNEKLFFGSGTQLSVL.

A few counts support this clone. The chain recombines TRBV5-1 with TRBJ2-5; no reliable D call. Trimming pared 4 bases from V and 1 base from J, leaving 5 bases between. CDR1 is SGHRS, CDR2 YFSETQ, per germline. The CDR3 extends over 12 amino acids. CDR3 residues: CASSTSQETQYF. Written as DNA, the CDR3 is TGCGCCAGCAGCACCAGCCAAGAGACCCAGTACTTC.

This clone appeared a few times. This rearrangement joins TRBV4-1 to TRBJ1-5, with a tentative D call TRBD1 (5 bases). Germline CDR1 and CDR2: MGHRA and YSYEKL. The V gene lost 3 bases and the J gene lost 0 bases, with 21 bases spanning the gap. The CDR3 has 19 residues. The CDR3 DNA follows: TGCGCCAGCAGCCAGACCTCCCCGGTAGGGGCTGATAGCAATCAGCCCCAGCATTTT. As protein: CASSQTSPVGADSNQPQHF.

In its sample, this clone was seen a few times. This chain connects TRBV5-1 to TRBJ2-7, with 7 bases identical to TRBD1. Germline V CDR1 and CDR2: SGHRS, YFSETQ. This CDR3 has 13 amino acids. The ends lost 5 bases at V and 4 bases at J; junction bases unmatched: 6. The CDR3 loop is CASSLRGTYEQYF. The CDR3, as DNA: TGCGCCAGCAGTCTCAGGGGGACGTACGAGCAGTACTTC.

In its sample, this clone was seen a few times. Different DNA sequences within this sample yield the same CDR3. This chain uses TRBV2 with TRBJ1-1; D is uncertain. CDR1 and CDR2 (germline): SNHLY, FYNNEI. V lost 6 bases and J lost 5, with 7 bases in between. The CDR3 has 11 residues. The CDR3 DNA follows: TGTGCCAGCAGCGGAGGGACTGAAGCTTTCTTT. It codes for CASSGGTEAFF. The full variable domain, rest sourced from reference TRBV2 and TRBJ1-1, is EPEVTQTPSHQVTQMGQEVILRCVPISNHLYFYWYRQILGQKVEFLVSFYNNEISEKSEIFDDQFSVERPDGSNFTLKIRSTKLEDSAMYFCASSGGTEAFFGQGTRLTVV.

This sequence joins TRBV28 and TRBJ1-1, with TRBD1 as a possible D gene (6 bases). Germline CDR1 and CDR2: MDHEN and SYDVKM. The CDR3 totals 13 residues. The V and J ends lost 6 bases and 8 bases respectively, with 16 bases between them. The DNA of the CDR3 is TGTGCCAGCAGACCACGCGGGGGGCAGGAAGCTTTCTTT. Translated: CASRPRGGQEAFF.

There are a few counts of this clone. The genes are TRBV2 and TRBJ2-3, with D maybe TRBD2 (6 bases). V lost 6 bases and J 6 bases, leaving 19 bases between the germline ends. This CDR3 region has 15 residues. Germline values: CDR1 SNHLY, CDR2 FYNNEI. The CDR3 loop reads CASRKLSQTSDTQYF. In DNA, the CDR3 is TGTGCCAGCAGAAAACTATCACAGACTAGTGATACGCAGTATTTT.

This CDR3 reads CAGAFGGTTGELFF. Here the CDR3 DNA reads TGCGCCGGCGCCTTCGGGGGGACCACCGGGGAGCTGTTTTTT. This rearrangement joins TRBV5-1 to TRBJ2-2; TRBD2 matches 7 bases. V lost 10 bases and J lost 4; bases outside the gene matches: 10. CDR1 SGHRS and CDR2 YFSETQ come from the germline V gene. The CDR3 totals 14 residues.

The chain uses TRBV27 and TRBJ2-7, with D maybe TRBD2 (6 bases). The germline V gene has CDR1 MNHEY and CDR2 SMNVEV (reference sequence). The CDR3 extends over 13 amino acids. V was clipped by 6 bases and J by 6 bases, with 15 bases between them. CDR3: CASSQGLAGEQYF. The CDR3 DNA reads TGTGCCAGCAGCCAGGGACTGGCCGGCGAGCAGTACTTC.